The TCR beta chain under discussion was sequenced for a study of cytomegalovirus exposure and HLA in healthy donors. CDR3 length: 18 amino acids. Here immunoSEQ multiplex PCR was the method, and the copy in TCRdb shows in-frame clones only, minus some. Here the sample spans 55,000 to 70,000 clones, around 89% being singletons. Sequencing was carried out using PBMCs. This receptor was obtained from a woman under 30 in good health and CMV-seronegative. The chain combines TRBV21-1 with TRBJ1-2; the table's D call of TRBD1 was not tested on the DNA. TRBV21-1 is a documented pseudogene. CDR3 amino acids: CASSYQKELRDRDYGYTF. CDR3 DNA: TGTGCCAGCAGCTATCAGAAGGAACTCCGGGACAGGGACTATGGCTACACCTTC.